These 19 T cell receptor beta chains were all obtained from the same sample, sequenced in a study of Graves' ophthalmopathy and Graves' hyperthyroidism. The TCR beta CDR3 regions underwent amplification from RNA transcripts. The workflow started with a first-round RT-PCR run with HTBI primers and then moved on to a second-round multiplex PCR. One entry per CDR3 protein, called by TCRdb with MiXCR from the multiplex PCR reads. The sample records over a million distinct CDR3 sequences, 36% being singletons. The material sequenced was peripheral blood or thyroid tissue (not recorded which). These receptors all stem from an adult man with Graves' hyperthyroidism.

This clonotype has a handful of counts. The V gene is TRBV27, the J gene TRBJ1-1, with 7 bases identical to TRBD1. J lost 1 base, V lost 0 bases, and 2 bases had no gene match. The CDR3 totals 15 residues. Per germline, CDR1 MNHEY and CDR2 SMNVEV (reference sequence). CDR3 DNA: TGTGCCAGCAGTTTATCGAACAGGGGGAACACTGAAGCTTTCTTT. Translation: CASSLSNRGNTEAFF.

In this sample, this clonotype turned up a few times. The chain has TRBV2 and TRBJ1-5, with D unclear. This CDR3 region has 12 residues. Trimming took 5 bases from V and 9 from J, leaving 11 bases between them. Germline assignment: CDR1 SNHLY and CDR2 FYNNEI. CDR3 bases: TGTGCCAGCAGTTTGCCCGATGGGCCCCAGCATTTT. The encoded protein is CASSLPDGPQHF. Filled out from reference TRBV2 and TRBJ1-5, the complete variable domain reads EPEVTQTPSHQVTQMGQEVILRCVPISNHLYFYWYRQILGQKVEFLVSFYNNEISEKSEIFDDQFSVERPDGSNFTLKIRSTKLEDSAMYFCASSLPDGPQHFGDGTRLSIL.

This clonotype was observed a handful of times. DNA of the CDR3: TGTGCCAGCAGCCAAGACCCTAACACCGGGGAGCTGTTTTTT. Amino acids: CASSQDPNTGELFF. The chain recombines TRBV3-1 with TRBJ2-2; no clear D gene. The CDR3 is 14 residues long. The V and J ends lost 0 bases and 2 bases respectively, with 4 bases between them. In germline, CDR1 is LGHDT, CDR2 YNNKEL (reference sequence).

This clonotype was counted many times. The CDR3 nucleotides are TGTGCCCCCGCCGGGACTCAGAACACTGAAGCTTTCTTT. This encodes CAPAGTQNTEAFF. The genes are TRBV10-3 and TRBJ1-1, with TRBD1 as a possible D gene (5 bases). The CDR3 is made up of 13 amino acids. The ends were cut back, 11 bases at V and 1 base at J, with 14 bases in the middle. The V gene's germline CDR1 is ENHRY and CDR2 SYGVKD.

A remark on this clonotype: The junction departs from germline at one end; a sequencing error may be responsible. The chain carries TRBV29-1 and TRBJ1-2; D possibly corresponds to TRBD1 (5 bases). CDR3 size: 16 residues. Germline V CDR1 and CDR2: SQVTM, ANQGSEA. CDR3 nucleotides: TGCAGCGTCGGGACTGTTTACGAGCAGGGAGAGGATGGCTACACCTTT. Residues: CSVGTVYEQGEDGYTF.

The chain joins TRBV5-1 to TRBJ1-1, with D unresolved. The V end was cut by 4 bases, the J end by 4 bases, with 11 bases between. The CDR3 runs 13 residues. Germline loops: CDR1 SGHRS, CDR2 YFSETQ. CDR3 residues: CASSQIRGTEAFF. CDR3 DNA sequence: TGCGCCAGCAGCCAAATTAGAGGCACTGAAGCTTTCTTT.

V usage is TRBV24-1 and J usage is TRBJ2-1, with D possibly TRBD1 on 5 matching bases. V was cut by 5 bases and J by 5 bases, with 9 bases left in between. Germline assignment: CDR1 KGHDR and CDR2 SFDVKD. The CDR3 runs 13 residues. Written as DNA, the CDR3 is TGTGCCACCAGTGCTATAGGGGACAATGAGCAGTTCTTC. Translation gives CATSAIGDNEQFF.

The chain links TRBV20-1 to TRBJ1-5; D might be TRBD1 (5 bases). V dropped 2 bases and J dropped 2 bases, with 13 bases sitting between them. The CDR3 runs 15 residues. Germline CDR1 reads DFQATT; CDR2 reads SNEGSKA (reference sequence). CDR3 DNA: TGCAGTGCTAGATGGGGGGGTTCGGGCAATCAGCCCCAGCATTTT. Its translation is CSARWGGSGNQPQHF.

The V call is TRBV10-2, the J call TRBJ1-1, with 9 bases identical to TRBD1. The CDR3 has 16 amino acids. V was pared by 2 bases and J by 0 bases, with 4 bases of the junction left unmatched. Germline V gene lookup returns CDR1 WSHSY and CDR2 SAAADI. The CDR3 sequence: CASSEPDRGVNTEAFF. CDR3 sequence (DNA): TGCGCCAGCAGTGAGCCGGACAGGGGCGTGAACACTGAAGCTTTCTTT.

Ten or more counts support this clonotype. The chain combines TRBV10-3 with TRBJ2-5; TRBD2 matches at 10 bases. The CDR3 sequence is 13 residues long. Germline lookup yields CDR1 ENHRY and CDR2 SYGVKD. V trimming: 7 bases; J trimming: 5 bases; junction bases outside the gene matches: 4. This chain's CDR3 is CAIKAGGRETQYF. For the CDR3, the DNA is TGTGCCATCAAAGCGGGAGGGCGGGAGACCCAGTACTTC.

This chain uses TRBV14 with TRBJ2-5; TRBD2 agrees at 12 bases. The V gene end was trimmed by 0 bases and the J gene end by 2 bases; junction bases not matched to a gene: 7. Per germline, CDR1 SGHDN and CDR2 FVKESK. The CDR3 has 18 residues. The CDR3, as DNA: TGTGCCAGCAGCCAAGATCCTCTAGCGGGGGGGAGACAAGAGACCCAGTACTTC. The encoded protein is CASSQDPLAGGRQETQYF.

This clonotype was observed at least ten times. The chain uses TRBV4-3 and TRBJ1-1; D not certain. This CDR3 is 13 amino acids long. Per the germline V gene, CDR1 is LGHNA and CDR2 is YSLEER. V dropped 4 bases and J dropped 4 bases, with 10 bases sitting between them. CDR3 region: CASSRLGSTEAFF. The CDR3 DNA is TGCGCCAGCAGCCGCCTGGGAAGCACTGAAGCTTTCTTT.

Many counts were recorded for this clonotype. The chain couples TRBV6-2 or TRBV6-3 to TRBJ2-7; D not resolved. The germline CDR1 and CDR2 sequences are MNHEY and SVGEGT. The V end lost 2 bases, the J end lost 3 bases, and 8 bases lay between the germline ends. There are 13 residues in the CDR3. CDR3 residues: CASSYDWNYEQYF. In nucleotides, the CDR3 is TGTGCCAGCAGTTACGACTGGAACTACGAGCAGTACTTC.

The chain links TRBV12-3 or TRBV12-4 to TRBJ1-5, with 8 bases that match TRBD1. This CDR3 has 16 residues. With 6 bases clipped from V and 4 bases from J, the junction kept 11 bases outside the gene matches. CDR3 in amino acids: CASSLRLGQGNQPQHF. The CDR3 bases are TGTGCCAGCAGCCTGAGGCTCGGACAGGGTAATCAGCCCCAGCATTTT.

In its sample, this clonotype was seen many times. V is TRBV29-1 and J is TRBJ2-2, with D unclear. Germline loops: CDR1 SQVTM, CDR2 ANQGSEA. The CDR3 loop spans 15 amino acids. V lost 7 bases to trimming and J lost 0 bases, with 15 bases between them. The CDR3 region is CSGRRANTNTGELFF. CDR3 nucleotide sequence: TGCAGCGGCCGACGGGCGAATACGAACACCGGGGAGCTGTTTTTT.

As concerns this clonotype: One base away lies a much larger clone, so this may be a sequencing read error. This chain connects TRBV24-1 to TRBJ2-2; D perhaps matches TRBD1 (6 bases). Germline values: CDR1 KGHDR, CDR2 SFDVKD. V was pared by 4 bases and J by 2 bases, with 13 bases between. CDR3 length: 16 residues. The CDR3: CATSEGQGINTGELFF. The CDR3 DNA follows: TGTGCCACCAGTGAAGGGCAGGGGATAAACACCGGGGAGCTGTTTTTT.

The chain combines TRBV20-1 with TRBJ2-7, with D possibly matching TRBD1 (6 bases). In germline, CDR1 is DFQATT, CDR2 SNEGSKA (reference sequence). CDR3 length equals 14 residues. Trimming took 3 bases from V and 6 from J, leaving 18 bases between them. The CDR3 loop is CSASPRTVGREQYF. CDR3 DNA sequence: TGCAGTGCTAGCCCCAGGACAGTTGGACGCGAGCAGTACTTC.

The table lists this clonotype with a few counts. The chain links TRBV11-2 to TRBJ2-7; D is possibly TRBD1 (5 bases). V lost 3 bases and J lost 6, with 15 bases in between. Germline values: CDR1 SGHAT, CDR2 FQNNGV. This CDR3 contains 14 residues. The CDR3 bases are TGTGCCAGCAGCTTCCCCGCAGGGTTAGCCGAGCAGTACTTC. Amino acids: CASSFPAGLAEQYF.

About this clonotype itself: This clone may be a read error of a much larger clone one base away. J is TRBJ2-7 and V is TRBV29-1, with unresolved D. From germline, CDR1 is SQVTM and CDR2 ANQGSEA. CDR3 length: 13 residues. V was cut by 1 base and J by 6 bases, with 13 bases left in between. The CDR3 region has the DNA TGCAGCGTTGAAGGATTATTGTCGGGCGAGCAGTACTTC. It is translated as CSVEGLLSGEQYF.